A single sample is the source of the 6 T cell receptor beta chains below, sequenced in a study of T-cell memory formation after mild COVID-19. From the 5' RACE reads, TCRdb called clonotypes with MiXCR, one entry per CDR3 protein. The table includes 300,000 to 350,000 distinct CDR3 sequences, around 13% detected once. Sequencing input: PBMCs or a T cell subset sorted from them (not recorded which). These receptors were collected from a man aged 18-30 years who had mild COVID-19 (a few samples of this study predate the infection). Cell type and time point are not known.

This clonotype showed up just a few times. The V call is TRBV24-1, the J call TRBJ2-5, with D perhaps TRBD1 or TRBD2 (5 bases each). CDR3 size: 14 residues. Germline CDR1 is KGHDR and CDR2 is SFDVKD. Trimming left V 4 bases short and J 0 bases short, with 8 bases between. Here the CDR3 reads CATSDWGHQETQYF. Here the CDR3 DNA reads TGTGCCACCAGTGACTGGGGACACCAAGAGACCCAGTACTTC.

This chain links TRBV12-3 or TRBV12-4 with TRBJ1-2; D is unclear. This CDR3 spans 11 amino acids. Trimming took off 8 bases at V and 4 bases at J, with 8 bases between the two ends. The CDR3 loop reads CASVGVYGYTF. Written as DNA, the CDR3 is TGTGCCAGCGTCGGGGTCTATGGCTACACCTTC.

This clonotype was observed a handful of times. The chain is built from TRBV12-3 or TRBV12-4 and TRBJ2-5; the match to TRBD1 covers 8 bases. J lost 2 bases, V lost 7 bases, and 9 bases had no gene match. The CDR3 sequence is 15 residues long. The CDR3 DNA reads TGTGCCAGCACGGACAGGGAAAGAGGGCAAGAGACCCAGTACTTC. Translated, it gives CASTDRERGQETQYF.

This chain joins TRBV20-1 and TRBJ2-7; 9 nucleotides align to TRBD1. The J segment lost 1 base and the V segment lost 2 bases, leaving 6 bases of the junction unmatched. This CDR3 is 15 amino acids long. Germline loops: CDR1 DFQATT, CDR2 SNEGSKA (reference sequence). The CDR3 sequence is CSARLTGGMSYEQYF. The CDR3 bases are TGCAGTGCTAGACTGACAGGGGGGATGTCCTACGAGCAGTACTTC.

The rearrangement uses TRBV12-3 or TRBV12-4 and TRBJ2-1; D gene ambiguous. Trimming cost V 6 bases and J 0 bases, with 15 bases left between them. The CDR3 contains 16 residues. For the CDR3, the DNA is TGTGCCAGCAGCCGACCCGGCCAAGACTCCTACAATGAGCAGTTCTTC. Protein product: CASSRPGQDSYNEQFF.

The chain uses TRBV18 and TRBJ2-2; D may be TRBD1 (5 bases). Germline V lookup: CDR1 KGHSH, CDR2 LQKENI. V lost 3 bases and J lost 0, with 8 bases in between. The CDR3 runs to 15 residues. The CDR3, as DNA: TGTGCCAGCTCACCTCAACAGGCGAACACCGGGGAGCTGTTTTTT. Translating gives CASSPQQANTGELFF. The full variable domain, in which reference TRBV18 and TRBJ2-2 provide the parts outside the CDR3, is NAGVMQNPRHLVRRRGQEARLRCSPMKGHSHVYWYRQLPEEGLKFMVYLQKENIIDESGMPKERFSAEFPKEGPSILRIQQVVRGDSAAYFCASSPQQANTGELFFGEGSRLTVL.